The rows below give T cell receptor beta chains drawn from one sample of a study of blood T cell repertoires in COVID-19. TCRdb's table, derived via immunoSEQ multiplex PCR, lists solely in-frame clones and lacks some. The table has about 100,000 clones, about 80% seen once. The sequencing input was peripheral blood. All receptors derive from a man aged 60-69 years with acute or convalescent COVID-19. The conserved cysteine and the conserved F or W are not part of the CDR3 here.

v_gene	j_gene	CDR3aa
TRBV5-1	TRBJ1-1	ASSPGQENTEAF
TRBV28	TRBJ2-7	ASSSTSGSGYEQY
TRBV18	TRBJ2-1	ASSTLSGSYNEQF
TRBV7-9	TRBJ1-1	ASSLSRTEAF
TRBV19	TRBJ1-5	ASSIVPGVGNQPQH
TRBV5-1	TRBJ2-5	ASSYDWEETQY
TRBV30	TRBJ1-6	AWSVGLSNSPLH
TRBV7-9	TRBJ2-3	ASSLATGGSQDTQY
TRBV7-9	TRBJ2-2	ASIPRLAGGRTGELF
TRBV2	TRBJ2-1	ASSEALLGQGSVNEQF
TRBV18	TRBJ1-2	ASSGDSNYGYT
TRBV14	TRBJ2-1	ASSITQGALLNEQF
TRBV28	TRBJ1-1	ASSFSGSWNTEAF
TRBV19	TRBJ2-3	ASSMEGDTQY
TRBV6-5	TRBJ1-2	ASRGQVNYGYT
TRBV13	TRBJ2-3	ASSSSRPIGGTDTQY
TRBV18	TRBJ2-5	ASSPASSTKTQY
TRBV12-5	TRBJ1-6	ASGSSRNSPLH
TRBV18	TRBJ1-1	ASSPQQGGTEAF
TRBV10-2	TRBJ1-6	ASHQRGESNSPLH
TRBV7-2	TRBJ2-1	ASSSTGTIYNEQF
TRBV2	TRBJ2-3	AISLLAGGLNTQY
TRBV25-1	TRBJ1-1	ASTPWGGNTEAF
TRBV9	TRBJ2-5	ASSAERMGTQY
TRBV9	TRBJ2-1	ASSVAGHYNEQF
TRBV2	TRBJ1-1	ASSDPGQGKTEAF
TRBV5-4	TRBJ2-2	ASSKGLAGVDTGELF
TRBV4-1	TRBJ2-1	ASSQRTGENNEQF